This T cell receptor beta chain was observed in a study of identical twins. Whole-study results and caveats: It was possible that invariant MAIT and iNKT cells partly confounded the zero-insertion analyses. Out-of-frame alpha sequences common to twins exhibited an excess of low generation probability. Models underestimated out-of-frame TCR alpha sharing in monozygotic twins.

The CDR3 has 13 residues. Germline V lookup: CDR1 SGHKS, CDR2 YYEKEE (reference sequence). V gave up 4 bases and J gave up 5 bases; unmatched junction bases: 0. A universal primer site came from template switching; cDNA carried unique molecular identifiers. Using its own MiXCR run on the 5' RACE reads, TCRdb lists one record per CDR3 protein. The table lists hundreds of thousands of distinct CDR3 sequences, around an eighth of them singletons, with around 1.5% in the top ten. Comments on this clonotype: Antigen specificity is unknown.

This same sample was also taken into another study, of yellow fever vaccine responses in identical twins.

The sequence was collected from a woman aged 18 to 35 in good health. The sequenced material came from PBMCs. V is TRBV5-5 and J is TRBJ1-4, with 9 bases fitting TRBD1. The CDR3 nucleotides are TGTGCCAGCAGCGGGACAGGGAATGAAAAACTGTTTTTT. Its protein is CASSGTGNEKLFF.